This T cell receptor beta chain was recorded in a study of cytomegalovirus exposure and HLA in healthy donors (dated by TCRdb to about 2017). At the level of the whole study: In an earlier analysis of approximately 640 of the donors, around 300 Gb of sequence data and 95 million to 130 million unique TCR beta sequences from some 170 million T cells were reported. Every discovery cohort repertoire had been produced on one sequencing platform. To decide whether each TCR beta V gene segment behaved as functional or pseudogenic, an earlier analysis of 587 of the donors relied on high-throughput TCR beta sequencing. Because of strong linkage in the cohort, 4 to 6 DR-DQ haplotypes were treated as single units for association and clustering. Approximately 300 gigabases of sequencing data and roughly 80 million unique TCR sequences made up an early release that covered about 640 HLA-typed donors. In a later genetic analysis, genome-wide SNP genotypes for about three fifths of the roughly 670 donors were used, and that subset was treated as a discovery cohort. The genetic ancestry cluster associated with self-reported Caucasian donors included about 84% of the 398 genotyped donors. The T cell repertoires of 666 subjects were profiled by immunosequencing and related to cytomegalovirus serostatus. In the later analysis, no new phenotypic data were used to find candidate immune exposures; instead, reliance was placed on TCR beta sequences and their occurrence across donors. HLA typing covered class I and class II loci at four-digit resolution. The study combined high-throughput TCR immunosequencing, statistical association of individual TCRs with disease status, and machine learning to predict cytomegalovirus infection status. On average, 235,054 unique TCR beta nucleotide sequences were sequenced per donor among a few hundred genotyped donors of the cohort, with roughly a sixth of those sequences being non-productive. The study was designed to test whether signatures of past pathogen exposure could be identified by cataloging public T cell receptors. Typing coverage differed by locus: A, B, C, DRB1 and DQB1 were typed in roughly 620-630 donors, DQA1 in about 500, DPA1 in 600 to 610, and DPB1 in around 440. Along with the approximately 700-subject first cohort, a separate validation cohort of roughly 110 different subjects was used. Donor age, sex, ethnicity and CMV serostatus were collected together with the repertoire data. A later analysis re-analyzed previously published TCR beta repertoires from 650 to 800 donors and added high-resolution HLA genotyping to study TCR occurrence patterns.

The CDR3 goes from the cysteine to the phenylalanine over 14 residues. The kept DNA is CDR3 alone, 42 bases in frame from the first base. The germline V gene yields SGHRS for CDR1 and YFSETQ for CDR2. V trim: 4 bases; J trim: 0 bases; unmatched bases: 2. Paper-wide results and their limitations: In a later analysis, HLA-associated TCR beta chains were found to be more clonally expanded and to have lower generation probabilities than equally common non-associated chains. Only TCR beta chains were sequenced in this cohort, and the absence of alpha or paired-chain data limited detectable features. A cluster of highly shared sequence variants was judged likely to be a technical artifact of the sequencing pipeline. Most TCR sequences were observed very rarely across donors, whereas some public TCRs were present in many individuals. A later genetic analysis reported fewer N-insertions in productive TCRs among donors in an Asian-associated ancestry cluster than the approximately 700-donor mean. A total of fewer than 200 TCR beta chains were listed by the study as associated with cytomegalovirus. Immune exposure information for the cohort was limited to CMV serostatus. In an earlier analysis of roughly 560 of the donors, most TCR beta V segments were observed in productive rearrangements about 87% or about 30% of the time, broadly matching IMGT annotations. The authors suggested that the approach could potentially be generalized to other disease states and immunological phenotypes. Because HLA typing was missing for some donors at each locus, association tests included only the typed subset. According to a later analysis, most CMV-associated TCR beta chains appeared to be HLA-restricted, and the HLA associations seemed to be driven largely by CMV exposure. Roughly uniform sequencing depth across donors was assumed in presence/absence analyses, although this assumption may not hold. Linkage disequilibrium might explain the correlated functional status among segregating V segments, but an unknown experimental factor could not be excluded. A further reported finding was that TCR beta sequences accurately predicted the HLA-A and HLA-B alleles for most subjects in the first cohort. In a later analysis, over 15,000 TCR beta sequences were associated with specific HLA alleles at a false discovery rate of 0.05. In both the original and validation cohorts, the classifier was reported to diagnose cytomegalovirus status with high specificity and sensitivity. When HLA alleles, especially DR and DQ, strongly co-occurred, TCR associations were difficult to assign to individual alleles. In vitro tests confirmed that a few of the cytomegalovirus-associated TCR beta chains recognize cytomegalovirus antigens. In a later analysis, several top co-occurrence clusters were reported to appear linked to parvovirus B19, influenza, CMV and Epstein-Barr virus. Because the 87-base-pair reads could not distinguish some IMGT-functional V segments, including TRBV6-2 and TRBV6-3, those segments were excluded. In a later analysis, the rate of TCR association differed among HLA loci, with DRB1 alleles having the most associated TCRs and HLA-C alleles having the fewest. V-gene and J-gene trimming of TCR beta chains was associated with a missense DCLRE1C variant in a later genetic analysis, and the association was replicated in an independent cohort. Roughly 17 rarely observed V segments, including chromosome 9 orphons, were excluded from the earlier analysis of several hundred of the donors because counts were too low.

The cohort comprised some 730 healthy bone marrow donors. At the time of sampling, all cohort members were nominally healthy, though unrecorded immune exposures were likely present. The donor was CMV seronegative and was included in the group of about 350 seronegative cohort members. Every donor gave a peripheral blood sample, and the peripheral blood mononuclear cells from that sample were used for TCR beta sequencing. The Qiagen DNeasy Blood Extraction Kit was used to extract genomic DNA from the blood cell samples. The library was generated by the immunoSEQ multiplex PCR assay. The multiplex PCR relied on a mix of 60 forward primers for TCR Vbeta segments and 13 reverse primers for TCR Jbeta segments. Amplification of the CDR3 region of rearranged TCR beta genes was performed with a multiplex PCR assay on genomic DNA. On the Illumina HiSeq System, the amplified TCR beta libraries were sequenced as 87-base-pair reads. Per the source publication's procedure: A later analysis counted about 80 million unique TCR beta chains across the 550 to 750 repertoires, and around 9.9 million of these chains were shared by at least two donors. To remove PCR and sequencing errors, raw reads were error-corrected and collapsed into unique sequences using a nearest-neighbor algorithm that merged closely related sequences. Alignment of CDR3 sequences to IMGT reference sequences was used to assign V, D and J gene segments. For a sequence to be retained, a match of at least six nucleotides to both a V gene segment and a J gene segment was required. Rearrangements were called productive when the CDR3 lacked stop codons and stayed in frame with V and J; all others were non-productive. CDR3 was defined by IMGT convention, running from the second conserved V-encoded cysteine to the conserved J-encoded phenylalanine. Sequences without an unambiguous match to a single V gene segment were excluded from the earlier analysis of approximately 600 of the donors. An earlier analysis of some 610 of the donors called V segments functional above 56.7% productive rearrangements and segregating when the between-donor standard deviation exceeded 5%. To diagnose cytomegalovirus status from the catalog of TCR beta chain sequences, a statistical classification framework was built. In a later analysis, TCR nucleotide sequences were compared against IMGT/GENE-DB human TR gene sequences so that V and J genes could be assigned. A later analysis assigned CDR3 sequences and most-parsimonious VDJ recombination scenarios with the TCRdist pipeline. A later analysis defined each TCR beta chain by its CDR3 amino acid sequence plus V-gene family, and excluded reads lacking a unique V-gene family. To address suspected cross-contamination and a sequencing artifact, a later analysis removed approximately 600 highly shared, low-generation-probability nucleotide sequences. A later analysis calculated a clonal expansion index for each public chain from normalized within-repertoire ranks of inferred template counts. Generation probabilities in a later analysis came from a VDJ recombination model fitted to out-of-frame rearrangements, and those results were checked against IGoR. In a later analysis, TCR-TCR, TCR-HLA and TCR-CMV co-occurrence was scored with hypergeometric tests, and a repertoire-size bias correction was applied to TCR pairs. False discovery rates were estimated in a later analysis by permuting HLA or CMV assignments 20 times. A later analysis grouped co-occurring TCRs with DBSCAN, adding TCRdist sequence similarity when clustering within HLA-allele-positive subsets. Repertoires with fewer than 30,000 or more than 120,000 public chains were left out of co-occurrence clustering, as were four to six repertoires with anomalous nucleotide sharing. In its TCRdb copy, this immuneACCESS table keeps in-frame sequences only and misses some clones. Where compared with another copy, unresolved V genes explain less than half of these, and the others have no known cause. V, J and clone size reflect that table, while D and trimming were determined from the DNA. The sample records around 98,000 clones, approximately 79% of which are singletons. The ten largest clonotypes hold 3.8% of the sample.

Concerning this clone: Its antigen remains unidentified. Base qualities were left out, and no much larger clone turns up one base away.

The rearranged chain carries TRBV5-1 and TRBJ2-3; 7 bases in between match TRBD1. Source material: PBMCs. The TCR originated in a woman aged 40 to 50 in good health and CMV-seronegative. The CDR3 region reads CASSGGQSTDTQYF. In nucleotide form, the sequence is TGCGCCAGCAGCGGGGGACAGAGCACAGATACGCAGTATTTT.